These T cell receptor beta chains were read from a single sample in a study of T cells in localized non-small cell lung cancer. Some clones are missing from TCRdb's copy, which holds only in-frame ones; the method was immunoSEQ multiplex PCR. The sample contains tens of thousands of clones, 87% of which appear only once. The sequencing here drew on peripheral blood, taken before any cancer treatment. These receptors all come from a man aged 40-75 years with stage I squamous cell lung carcinoma. Each CDR3 is given with its conserved first and last residue. A D gene is named only where the DNA matches it firmly.

j_call: TRBJ1-2; d_call: -; v_call: TRBV28; cdr3_aa: CASSSPRRAVYGYTF; cdr3_nt: TGTGCCAGCAGTTCCCCCCGCCGGGCTGTCTATGGCTACACCTTC
j_call: TRBJ1-1; d_call: -; v_call: TRBV11-2; cdr3_aa: CASSYVPLRQTSEAFF; cdr3_nt: TGTGCCAGCAGCTACGTCCCACTCAGACAGACGTCTGAAGCTTTCTTT
j_call: TRBJ1-5; d_call: -; v_call: TRBV5-3; cdr3_aa: CARSPGQPAQPQHF; cdr3_nt: TGTGCCAGAAGCCCTGGACAGCCGGCCCAGCCCCAGCATTTT
j_call: TRBJ2-4; d_call: TRBD1; v_call: TRBV5-4; cdr3_aa: CASSRGGQGAMVVAKNIQYF; cdr3_nt: TGTGCCAGCAGCCGGGGGGGACAGGGGGCAATGGTCGTAGCCAAAAACATTCAGTACTTC
j_call: TRBJ2-1; d_call: TRBD2; v_call: TRBV5-1; cdr3_aa: CASSSGGTGNEQFF; cdr3_nt: TGCGCCAGCAGCTCCGGGGGGACTGGCAATGAGCAGTTCTTC
j_call: TRBJ2-2; d_call: -; v_call: TRBV19; cdr3_aa: CAIQTDTNTGELFF; cdr3_nt: TGTGCCATACAGACAGACACGAACACCGGGGAGCTGTTTTTT
j_call: TRBJ1-2; d_call: -; v_call: TRBV11-2; cdr3_aa: CASSPRSTVAYTF; cdr3_nt: TGTGCCAGCAGCCCGCGGAGTACAGTTGCCTACACCTTC
j_call: TRBJ1-4; d_call: TRBD1; v_call: TRBV6-5; cdr3_aa: CASSERDRANEKLFF; cdr3_nt: TGTGCCAGCAGCGAGCGGGACAGGGCTAATGAAAAACTGTTTTTT
j_call: TRBJ2-1; d_call: -; v_call: TRBV7-3; cdr3_aa: CASSLIGQEQFF; cdr3_nt: TGTGCCAGCAGCTTAATTGGGCAAGAGCAGTTCTTC
j_call: TRBJ2-5; d_call: -; v_call: TRBV19; cdr3_aa: CASKGRPYQETQYF; cdr3_nt: TGTGCCAGTAAGGGCAGACCGTACCAAGAGACCCAGTACTTC
j_call: TRBJ2-2; d_call: -; v_call: TRBV19; cdr3_aa: CASSPLGHSNTGELFF; cdr3_nt: TGTGCCAGTAGTCCGCTTGGGCACTCGAACACCGGGGAGCTGTTTTTT
j_call: TRBJ2-1; d_call: TRBD2; v_call: TRBV5-1; cdr3_aa: CASSAGLAGGLNEQFF; cdr3_nt: TGCGCCAGCAGCGCGGGACTAGCGGGGGGTTTGAATGAGCAGTTCTTC
j_call: TRBJ2-7; d_call: -; v_call: TRBV7-9; cdr3_aa: CASSRVAPPYEQYF; cdr3_nt: TGTGCCAGCAGCCGGGTGGCACCACCCTACGAGCAGTACTTC
j_call: TRBJ1-1; d_call: -; v_call: TRBV4-2; cdr3_aa: CASSLGSVGGGTEAFF; cdr3_nt: TGTGCCAGCAGCCTGGGAAGCGTCGGGGGGGGCACTGAAGCTTTCTTT
j_call: TRBJ2-7; d_call: TRBD1; v_call: TRBV6-1; cdr3_aa: CASKQLGQHVEQYF; cdr3_nt: TGTGCCAGCAAGCAACTGGGACAGCACGTCGAGCAGTACTTC
j_call: TRBJ1-2; d_call: -; v_call: TRBV7-2; cdr3_aa: CASSPAGGGANYGYTF; cdr3_nt: TGTGCCAGCAGCCCCGCGGGCGGCGGGGCAAACTATGGCTACACCTTC
j_call: TRBJ2-7; d_call: -; v_call: TRBV25-1; cdr3_aa: CASSEWERAPYEQYF; cdr3_nt: TGTGCCAGCAGTGAATGGGAAAGGGCTCCCTACGAGCAGTACTTC